The clone carrying this T cell receptor (beta chain) occurred many times. Its antigen is currently unknown. The record originates from a study of identical twins. From germline, CDR1 is SGDLS and CDR2 YYNGEE. The V gene end was trimmed by 0 bases and the J gene end by 4 bases; junction bases not matched to a gene: 8. There are 16 residues in the CDR3. TCRdb redid the calling of the 5' RACE reads with MiXCR, one entry per CDR3 protein. Here the sample spans 150,000 or so distinct CDR3 sequences, roughly 3.5% being singletons. Study-wide results and limits: Low generation-probability sequences were in excess among twin-shared out-of-frame alpha sequences. Model-predicted out-of-frame TCR alpha sharing fell below observed values in monozygotic twins.

All donors comprised healthy Caucasians. This clonotype originated in a man aged 18 to 29 in good health. V usage is TRBV9 and J usage is TRBJ2-3, with TRBD2 matching 7 bases. The sequencing input was memory T cells sorted from blood. This chain's CDR3 is CASSVAGGGKADTQYF. The CDR3 DNA reads TGTGCCAGCAGCGTAGCGGGAGGCGGGAAGGCAGATACGCAGTATTTT. The complete variable domain, with remaining parts taken from reference TRBV9 and TRBJ2-3, reads DSGVTQTPKHLITATGQRVTLRCSPRSGDLSVYWYQQSLDQGLQFLIQYYNGEERAKGNILERFSAQQFPDLHSELNLSSLELGDSALYFCASSVAGGGKADTQYFGPGTRLTVL.